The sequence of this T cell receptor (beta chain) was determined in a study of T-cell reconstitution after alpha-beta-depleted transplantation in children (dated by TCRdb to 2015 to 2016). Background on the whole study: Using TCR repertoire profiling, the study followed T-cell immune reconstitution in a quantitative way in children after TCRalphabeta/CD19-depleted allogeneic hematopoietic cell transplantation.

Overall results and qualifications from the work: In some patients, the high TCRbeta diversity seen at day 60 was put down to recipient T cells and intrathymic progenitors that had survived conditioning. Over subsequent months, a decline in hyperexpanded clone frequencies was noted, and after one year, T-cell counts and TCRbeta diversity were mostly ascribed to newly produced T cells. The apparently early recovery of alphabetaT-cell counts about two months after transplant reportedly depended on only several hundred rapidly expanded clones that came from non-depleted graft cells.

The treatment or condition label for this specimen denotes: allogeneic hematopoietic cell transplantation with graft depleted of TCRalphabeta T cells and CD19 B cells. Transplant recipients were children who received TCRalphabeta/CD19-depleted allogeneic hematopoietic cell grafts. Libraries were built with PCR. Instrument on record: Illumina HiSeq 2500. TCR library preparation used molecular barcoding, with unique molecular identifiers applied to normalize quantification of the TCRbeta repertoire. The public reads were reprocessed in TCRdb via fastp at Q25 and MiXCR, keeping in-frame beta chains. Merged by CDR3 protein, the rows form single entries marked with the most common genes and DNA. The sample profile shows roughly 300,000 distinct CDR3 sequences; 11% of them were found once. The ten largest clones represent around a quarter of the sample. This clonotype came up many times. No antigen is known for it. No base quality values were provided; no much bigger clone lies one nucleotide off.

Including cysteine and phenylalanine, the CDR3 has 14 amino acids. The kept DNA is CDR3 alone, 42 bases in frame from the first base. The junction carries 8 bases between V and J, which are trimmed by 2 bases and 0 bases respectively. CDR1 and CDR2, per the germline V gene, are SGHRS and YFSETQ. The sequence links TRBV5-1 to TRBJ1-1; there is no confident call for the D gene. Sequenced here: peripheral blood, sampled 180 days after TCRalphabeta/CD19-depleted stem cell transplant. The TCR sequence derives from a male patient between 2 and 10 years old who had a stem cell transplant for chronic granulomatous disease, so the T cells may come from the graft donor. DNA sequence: TGCGCCAGCAGCTTCGACGTCATGAACACTGAAGCTTTCTTT. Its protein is CASSFDVMNTEAFF.